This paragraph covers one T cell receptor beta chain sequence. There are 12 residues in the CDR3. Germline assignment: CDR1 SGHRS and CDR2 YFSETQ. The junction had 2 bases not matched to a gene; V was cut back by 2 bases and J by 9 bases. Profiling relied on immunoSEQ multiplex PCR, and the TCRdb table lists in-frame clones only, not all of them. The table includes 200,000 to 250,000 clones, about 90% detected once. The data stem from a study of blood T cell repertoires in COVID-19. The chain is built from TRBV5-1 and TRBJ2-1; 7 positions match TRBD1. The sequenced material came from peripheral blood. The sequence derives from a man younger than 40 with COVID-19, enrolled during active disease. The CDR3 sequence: CASSFGTAEQFF. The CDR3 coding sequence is TGCGCCAGCAGCTTTGGGACAGCTGAGCAGTTCTTC.